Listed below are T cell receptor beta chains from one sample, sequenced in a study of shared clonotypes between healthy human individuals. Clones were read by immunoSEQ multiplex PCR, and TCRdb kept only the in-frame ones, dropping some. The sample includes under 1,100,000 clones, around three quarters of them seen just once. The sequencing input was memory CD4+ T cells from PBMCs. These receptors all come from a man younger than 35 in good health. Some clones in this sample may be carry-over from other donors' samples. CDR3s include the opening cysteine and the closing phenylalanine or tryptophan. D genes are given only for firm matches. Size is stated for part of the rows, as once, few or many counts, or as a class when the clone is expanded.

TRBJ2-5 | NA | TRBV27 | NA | CASSSLGLVGTQYF | TGTGCCAGCAGTTCCCTGGGCTTAGTCGGGACCCAGTACTTC
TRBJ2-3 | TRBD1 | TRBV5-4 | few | CASSWDRGGTDTQYF | TGTGCCAGCAGCTGGGACAGGGGAGGCACAGATACGCAGTATTTT
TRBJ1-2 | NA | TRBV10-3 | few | CAISESAGDYGYTF | TGTGCCATCAGTGAGTCGGCAGGGGACTATGGCTACACCTTC
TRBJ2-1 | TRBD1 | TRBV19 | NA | CASTLGTQGVSEQFF | TGTGCCAGTACCCTGGGCACTCAGGGGGTGAGTGAGCAGTTCTTC
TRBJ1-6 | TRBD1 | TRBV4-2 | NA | CASSPQLTGFPLHF | TGTGCCAGCAGCCCCCAACTGACAGGGTTTCCCCTCCACTTT
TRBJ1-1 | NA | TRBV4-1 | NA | CASSQDPGRRSNTEAFF | TGCGCCAGCAGCCAAGATCCCGGACGTCGGTCGAACACTGAAGCTTTCTTT
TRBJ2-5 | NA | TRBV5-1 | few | CASSLQPSGGEETQYF | TGCGCCAGCAGCTTGCAGCCATCAGGAGGGGAAGAGACCCAGTACTTC
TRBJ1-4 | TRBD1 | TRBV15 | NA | CATSRDMQGAFANEKLFF | TGTGCCACCAGCAGAGATATGCAGGGGGCTTTTGCTAATGAAAAACTGTTTTTT
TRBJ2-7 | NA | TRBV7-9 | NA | CASSHGVTGHTYEQYF | TGTGCCAGCAGCCACGGCGTGACCGGGCACACCTACGAGCAGTACTTC
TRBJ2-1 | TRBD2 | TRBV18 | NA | CASSPFSGRSYNEQFF | TGTGCCAGCTCACCATTTAGCGGGAGGTCCTACAATGAGCAGTTCTTC
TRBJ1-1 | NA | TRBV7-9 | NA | CASSLVGSTEAFF | TGTGCCAGCAGCTTAGTTGGCAGCACTGAAGCTTTCTTT
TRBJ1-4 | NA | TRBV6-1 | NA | CASSQHRAAEKLFF | TGTGCCAGCAGCCAACACAGGGCCGCTGAAAAACTGTTTTTT
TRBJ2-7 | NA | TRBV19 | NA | CASSPPASYEQYF | TGTGCCAGTAGCCCCCCAGCGAGCTACGAGCAGTACTTC
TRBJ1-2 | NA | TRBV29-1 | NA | CSVQRGAGYGYTF | TGCAGCGTCCAGCGGGGGGCCGGCTATGGCTACACCTTC
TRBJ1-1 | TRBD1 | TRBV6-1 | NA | CASRWDRTTIEAFF | TGTGCCAGCAGATGGGACAGAACTACAATTGAAGCTTTCTTT
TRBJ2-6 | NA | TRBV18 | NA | CASSPTSGRGGPGANVLTF | TGTGCCAGCTCACCAACCAGCGGGCGCGGAGGTCCTGGGGCCAACGTCCTGACTTTC